This T cell receptor (beta chain) appears in the sequencing data of a study of blood T cell repertoires in COVID-19. Here immunoSEQ multiplex PCR was the method, and the copy in TCRdb shows in-frame clones only, minus some. The table shows 40,000 to 45,000 clones, with just under 70% occurring only once. Per germline, CDR1 LNHDA and CDR2 SQIVND (reference sequence). Trimming left V 10 bases short and J 4 bases short, with 22 bases between. The CDR3 length is 16 residues. This sequence originates from a man older than 75 with acute or convalescent COVID-19. The chain links TRBV19 to TRBJ2-2; the D gene is possibly TRBD1 (7 bases). Material: peripheral blood. CDR3 protein: CATREGHRGGTGELFF. The DNA for the CDR3 is TGTGCCACCCGCGAGGGCCACAGGGGAGGCACCGGGGAGCTGTTTTTT.